The text below deals with one TCR beta chain. This record comes from a study of blood T cell repertoires in COVID-19. The overall study: Samples taken during acute and convalescent COVID-19 were collected in the United States, Italy and Spain. PBMCs, B-cell-depleted T cells, or T cells provided the cDNA or gDNA that made up the material.

V was pared by 3 bases and J by 5 bases, with 7 bases between. The CDR3 runs to 12 residues. Germline V lookup: CDR1 MNHEY, CDR2 SMNVEV (reference sequence). Study processing details: It was from reference gene primer amplification that nucleated cell counts were estimated. Using immunoSEQ multiplex PCR, the repertoire was profiled, and TCRdb retains in-frame clones only, with some absent. V and J calls and clone size are those listed in that table; D and trimming were worked out from the DNA. The data contain 200,000 to 300,000 clones, around nine tenths of them seen just once; the ten biggest clones take up approximately 2%.

This rearrangement joins TRBV27 to TRBJ2-5, with TRBD2 as a possible D gene (5 bases). The clonotype originates from a man aged 25 to 45 with active or convalescent COVID-19. Sequencing was carried out using peripheral blood. The CDR3, as DNA: TGTGCCAGCAGTTTTCGCGGGGAGACCCAGTACTTC. Amino acids: CASSFRGETQYF.